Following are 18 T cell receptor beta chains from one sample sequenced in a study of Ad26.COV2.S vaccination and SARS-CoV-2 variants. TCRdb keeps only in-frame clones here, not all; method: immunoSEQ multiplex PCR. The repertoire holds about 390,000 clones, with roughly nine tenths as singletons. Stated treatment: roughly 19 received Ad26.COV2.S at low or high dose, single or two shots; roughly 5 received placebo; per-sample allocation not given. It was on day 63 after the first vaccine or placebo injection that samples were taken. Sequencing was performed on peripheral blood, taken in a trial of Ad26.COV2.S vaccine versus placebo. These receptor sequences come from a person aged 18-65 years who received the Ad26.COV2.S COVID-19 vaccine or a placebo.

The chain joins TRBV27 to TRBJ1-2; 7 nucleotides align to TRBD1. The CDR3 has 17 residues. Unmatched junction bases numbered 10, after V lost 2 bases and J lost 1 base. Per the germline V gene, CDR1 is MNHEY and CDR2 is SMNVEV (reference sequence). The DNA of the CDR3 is TGTGCCAGCAGTTTACGGGGGACAGTTATGGATAACTATGGCTACACCTTC. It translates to CASSLRGTVMDNYGYTF.

CDR3: CASSPTWTGEFQETQYF. CDR3 bases: TGTGCCAGCAGCCCTACCTGGACAGGTGAATTTCAAGAGACCCAGTACTTC. The chain combines TRBV14 with TRBJ2-5; 7 positions match TRBD1. Germline V lookup: CDR1 SGHDN, CDR2 FVKESK. The CDR3 is 17 residues long. The V segment lost 4 bases and the J segment 2 bases; nucleotides outside the gene matches: 13. The whole variable domain, filled in from reference TRBV14 and TRBJ2-5, reads EAGVTQFPSHSVIEKGQTVTLRCDPISGHDNLYWYRRVMGKEIKFLLHFVKESKQDESGMPNNRFLAERTGGTYSTLKVQPAELEDSGVYFCASSPTWTGEFQETQYFGPGTRLLVL.

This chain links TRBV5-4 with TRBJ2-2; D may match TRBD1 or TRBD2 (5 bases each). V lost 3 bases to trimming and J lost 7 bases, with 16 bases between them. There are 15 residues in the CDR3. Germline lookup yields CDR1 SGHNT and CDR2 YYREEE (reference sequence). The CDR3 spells CASSSEGPEGGELFF. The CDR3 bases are TGTGCCAGCAGCTCCGAGGGGCCCGAGGGCGGGGAGCTGTTTTTT.

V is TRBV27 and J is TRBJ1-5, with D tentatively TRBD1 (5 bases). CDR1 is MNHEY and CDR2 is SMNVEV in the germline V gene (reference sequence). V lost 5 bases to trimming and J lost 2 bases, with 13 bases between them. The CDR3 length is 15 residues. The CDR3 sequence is CASSSYRDGNQPQHF. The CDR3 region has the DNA TGTGCCAGCAGTAGCTACCGGGACGGCAATCAGCCCCAGCATTTT.

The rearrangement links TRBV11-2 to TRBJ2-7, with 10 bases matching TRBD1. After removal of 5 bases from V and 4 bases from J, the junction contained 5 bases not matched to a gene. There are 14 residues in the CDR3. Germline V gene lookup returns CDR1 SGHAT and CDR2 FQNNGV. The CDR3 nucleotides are TGTGCCAGCAGCAGGGACAGGGGTTTTTACGAGCAGTACTTC. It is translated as CASSRDRGFYEQYF.

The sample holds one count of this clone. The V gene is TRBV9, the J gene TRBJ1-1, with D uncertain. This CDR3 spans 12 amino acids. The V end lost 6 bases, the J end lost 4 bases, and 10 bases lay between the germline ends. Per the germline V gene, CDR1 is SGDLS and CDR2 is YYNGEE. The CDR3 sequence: CASTPAGTEAFF. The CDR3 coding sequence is TGTGCCAGCACCCCCGCGGGCACTGAAGCTTTCTTT. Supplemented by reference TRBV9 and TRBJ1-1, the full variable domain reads DSGVTQTPKHLITATGQRVTLRCSPRSGDLSVYWYQQSLDQGLQFLIQYYNGEERAKGNILERFSAQQFPDLHSELNLSSLELGDSALYFCASTPAGTEAFFGQGTRLTVV.

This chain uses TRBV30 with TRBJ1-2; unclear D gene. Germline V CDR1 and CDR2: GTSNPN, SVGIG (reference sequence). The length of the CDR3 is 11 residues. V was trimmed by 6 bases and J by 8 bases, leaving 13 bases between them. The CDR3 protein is CACKKTGGYTF. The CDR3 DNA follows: TGTGCCTGCAAAAAGACGGGAGGCTACACCTTC.

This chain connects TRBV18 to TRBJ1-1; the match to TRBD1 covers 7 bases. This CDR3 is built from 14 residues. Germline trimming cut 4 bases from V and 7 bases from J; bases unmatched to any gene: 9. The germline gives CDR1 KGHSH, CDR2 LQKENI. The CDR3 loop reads CASSQLTGTSEAFF. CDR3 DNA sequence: TGTGCCAGCTCACAACTGACAGGGACCAGTGAAGCTTTCTTT.

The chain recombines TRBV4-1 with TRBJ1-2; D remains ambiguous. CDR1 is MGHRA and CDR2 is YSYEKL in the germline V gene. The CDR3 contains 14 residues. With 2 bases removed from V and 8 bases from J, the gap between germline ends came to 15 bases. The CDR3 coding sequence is TGCGCCAGCAGCCAACCGGGAGGCCCTCGGGGCTACACCTTC. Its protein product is CASSQPGGPRGYTF.

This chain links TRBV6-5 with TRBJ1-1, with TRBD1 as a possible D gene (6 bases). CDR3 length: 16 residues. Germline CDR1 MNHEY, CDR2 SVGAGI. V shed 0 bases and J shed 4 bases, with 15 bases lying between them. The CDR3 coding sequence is TGTGCCAGCAGTTACTCGACAGGTTCTCGGTCCACTGAAGCTTTCTTT. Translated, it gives CASSYSTGSRSTEAFF.

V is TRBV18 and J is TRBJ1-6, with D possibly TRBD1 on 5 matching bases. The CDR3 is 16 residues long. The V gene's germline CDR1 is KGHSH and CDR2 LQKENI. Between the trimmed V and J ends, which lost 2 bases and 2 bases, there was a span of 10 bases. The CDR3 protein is CASSPGGKAYNSPLHF. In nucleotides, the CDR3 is TGTGCCAGCTCACCAGGGGGGAAGGCCTATAATTCACCCCTCCACTTT.

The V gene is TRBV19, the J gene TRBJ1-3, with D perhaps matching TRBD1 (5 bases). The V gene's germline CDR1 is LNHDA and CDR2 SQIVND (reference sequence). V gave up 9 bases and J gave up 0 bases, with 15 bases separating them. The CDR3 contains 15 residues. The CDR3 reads CASRQWAFSGNTIYF. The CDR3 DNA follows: TGTGCCAGCAGACAGTGGGCCTTCTCTGGAAACACCATATATTTT. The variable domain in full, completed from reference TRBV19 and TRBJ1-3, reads DGGITQSPKYLFRKEGQNVTLSCEQNLNHDAMYWYRQDPGQGLRLIYYSQIVNDFQKGDIAEGYSVSREKKESFPLTVTSAQKNPTAFYLCASRQWAFSGNTIYFGEGSWLTVV.

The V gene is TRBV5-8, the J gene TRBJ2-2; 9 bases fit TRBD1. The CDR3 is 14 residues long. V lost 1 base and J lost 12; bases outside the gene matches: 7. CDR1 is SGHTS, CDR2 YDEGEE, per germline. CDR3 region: CASSLPGQGMKLFF. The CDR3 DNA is TGTGCCAGCAGCTTGCCGGGACAGGGTATGAAGCTGTTTTTT.

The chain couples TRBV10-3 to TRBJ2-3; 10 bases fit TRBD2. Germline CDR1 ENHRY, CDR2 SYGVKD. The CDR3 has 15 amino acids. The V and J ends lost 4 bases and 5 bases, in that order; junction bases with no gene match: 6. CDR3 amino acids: CAISGVAGGRDTQYF. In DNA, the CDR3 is TGTGCCATCAGTGGAGTAGCGGGGGGACGAGATACGCAGTATTTT.

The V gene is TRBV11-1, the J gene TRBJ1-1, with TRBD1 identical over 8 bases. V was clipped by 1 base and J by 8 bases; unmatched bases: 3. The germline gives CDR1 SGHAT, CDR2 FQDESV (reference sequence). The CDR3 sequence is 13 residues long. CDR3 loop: CASSLDRDREAFF. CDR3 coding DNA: TGTGCCAGCAGCTTAGACCGGGACAGGGAAGCTTTCTTT.

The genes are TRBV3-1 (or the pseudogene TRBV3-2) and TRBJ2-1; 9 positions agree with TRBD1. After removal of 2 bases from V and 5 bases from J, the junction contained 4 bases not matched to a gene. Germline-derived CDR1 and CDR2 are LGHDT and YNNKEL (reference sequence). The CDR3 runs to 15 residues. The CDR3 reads CASSQKDRGDNEQFF. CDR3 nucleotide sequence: TGTGCCAGCAGCCAAAAGGACAGGGGTGACAATGAGCAGTTCTTC.

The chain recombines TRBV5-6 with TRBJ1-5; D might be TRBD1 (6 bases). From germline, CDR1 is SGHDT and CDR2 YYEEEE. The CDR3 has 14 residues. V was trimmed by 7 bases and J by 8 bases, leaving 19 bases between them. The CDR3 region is CASSRGAGAKPQHF. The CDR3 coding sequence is TGTGCCAGCTCCAGGGGTGCGGGGGCAAAGCCCCAGCATTTT.

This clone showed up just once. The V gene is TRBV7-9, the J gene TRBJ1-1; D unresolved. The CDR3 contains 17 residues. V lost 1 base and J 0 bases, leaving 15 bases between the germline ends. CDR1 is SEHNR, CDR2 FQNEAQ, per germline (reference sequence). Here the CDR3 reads CASSLGGTSIVNTEAFF. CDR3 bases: TGTGCCAGCAGCTTAGGAGGCACGTCCATCGTGAACACTGAAGCTTTCTTT.